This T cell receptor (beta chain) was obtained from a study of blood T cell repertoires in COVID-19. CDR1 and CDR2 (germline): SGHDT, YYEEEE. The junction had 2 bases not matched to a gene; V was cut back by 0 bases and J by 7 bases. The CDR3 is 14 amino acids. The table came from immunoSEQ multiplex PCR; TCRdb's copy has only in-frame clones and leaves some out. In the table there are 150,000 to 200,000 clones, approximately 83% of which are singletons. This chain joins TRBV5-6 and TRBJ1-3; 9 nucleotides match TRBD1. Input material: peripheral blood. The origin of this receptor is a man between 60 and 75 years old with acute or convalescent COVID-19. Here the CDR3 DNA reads TGTGCCAGCAGCTTGGTTGGGACAGGGAACACCATATATTTT. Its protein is CASSLVGTGNTIYF.